The entry that follows covers one T cell receptor beta chain sequence. Its antigen is as yet unknown. The data belong to a study of cytomegalovirus exposure and HLA in healthy donors. Study-level findings and limits: After further analysis at a later stage, 17,000 or so TCR beta sequences were associated with HLA alleles at 0.05 false discovery rate. The study flagged roughly 160 TCR beta chains as cytomegalovirus-associated. In an earlier analysis, about 87% or about 30%: the productive usage of most TCR beta V segments.

V was shortened by 3 bases and J by 9 bases, with 12 bases between the two germline ends. In germline, CDR1 is LNHNV, CDR2 YYDKDF (reference sequence). The CDR3 contains 12 residues. The PCR was carried out with 60 Vbeta primers and 13 Jbeta primers. The method was immunoSEQ multiplex PCR; TCRdb's version includes in-frame clones alone and lacks a portion of them. The repertoire holds about 190,000 clones, with approximately 80% as singletons. The clonotype comes from a woman aged 45 to 65 in good health and CMV-seropositive. Specimen: PBMCs. This rearrangement joins TRBV15 to TRBJ2-7, with a possible D match to TRBD1 (5 bases). The CDR3 region has the DNA TGTGCCACCAGCAGCAGATTAGACAGGCAGTACTTC. Protein product: CATSSRLDRQYF.